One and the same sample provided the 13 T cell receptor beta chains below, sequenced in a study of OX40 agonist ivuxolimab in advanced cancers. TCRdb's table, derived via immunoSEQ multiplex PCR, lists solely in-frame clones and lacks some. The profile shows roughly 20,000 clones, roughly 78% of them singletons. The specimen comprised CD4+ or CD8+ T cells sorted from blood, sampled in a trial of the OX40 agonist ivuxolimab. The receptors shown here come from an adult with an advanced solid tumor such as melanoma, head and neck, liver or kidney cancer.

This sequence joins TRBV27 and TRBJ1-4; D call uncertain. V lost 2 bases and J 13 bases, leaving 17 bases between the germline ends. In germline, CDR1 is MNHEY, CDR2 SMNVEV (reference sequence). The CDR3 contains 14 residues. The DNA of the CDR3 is TGTGCCAGCAGTTTACAAGACGGAGCTGAGGGACTGTTTTTT. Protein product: CASSLQDGAEGLFF.

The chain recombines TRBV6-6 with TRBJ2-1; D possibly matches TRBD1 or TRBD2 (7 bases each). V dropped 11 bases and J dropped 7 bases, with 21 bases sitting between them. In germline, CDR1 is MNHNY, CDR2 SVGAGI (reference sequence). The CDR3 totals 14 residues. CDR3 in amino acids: CAGGDSNQGNEQFF. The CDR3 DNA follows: TGTGCCGGGGGGGACAGCAATCAGGGTAATGAGCAGTTCTTC.

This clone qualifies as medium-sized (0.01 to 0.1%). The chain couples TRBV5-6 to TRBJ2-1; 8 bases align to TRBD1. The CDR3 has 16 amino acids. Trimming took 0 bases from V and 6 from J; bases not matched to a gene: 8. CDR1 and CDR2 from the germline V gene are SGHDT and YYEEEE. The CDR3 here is CASSLGAGGARNEQFF. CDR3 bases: TGTGCCAGCAGCTTGGGAGCAGGGGGCGCGCGCAATGAGCAGTTCTTC.

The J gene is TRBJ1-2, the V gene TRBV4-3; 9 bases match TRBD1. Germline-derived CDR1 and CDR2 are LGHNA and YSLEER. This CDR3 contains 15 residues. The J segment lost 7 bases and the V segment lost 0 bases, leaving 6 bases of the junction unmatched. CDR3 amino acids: CASSQDRGTGFGYTF. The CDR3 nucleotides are TGCGCCAGCAGCCAAGACCGTGGGACAGGGTTTGGCTACACCTTC.

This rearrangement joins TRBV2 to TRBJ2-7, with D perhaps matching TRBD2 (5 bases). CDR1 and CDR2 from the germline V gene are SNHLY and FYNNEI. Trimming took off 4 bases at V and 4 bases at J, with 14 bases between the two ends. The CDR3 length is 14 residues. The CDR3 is CASSAGLDSYEQYF. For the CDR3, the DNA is TGTGCCAGCAGTGCTGGCTTGGACTCTTACGAGCAGTACTTC.

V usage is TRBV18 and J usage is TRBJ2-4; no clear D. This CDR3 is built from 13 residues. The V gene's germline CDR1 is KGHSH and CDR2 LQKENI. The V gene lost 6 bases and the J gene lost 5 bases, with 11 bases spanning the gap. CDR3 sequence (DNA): TGTGCCAGCTCGCCCTATAATGAAAACATTCAGTACTTC. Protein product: CASSPYNENIQYF. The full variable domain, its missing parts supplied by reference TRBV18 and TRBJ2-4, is NAGVMQNPRHLVRRRGQEARLRCSPMKGHSHVYWYRQLPEEGLKFMVYLQKENIIDESGMPKERFSAEFPKEGPSILRIQQVVRGDSAAYFCASSPYNENIQYFGAGTRLSVL.

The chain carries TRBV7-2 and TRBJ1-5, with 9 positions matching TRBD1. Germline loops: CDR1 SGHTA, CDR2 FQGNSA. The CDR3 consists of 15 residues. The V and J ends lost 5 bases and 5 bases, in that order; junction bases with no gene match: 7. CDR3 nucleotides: TGTGCCAGCAGCCTACAGGGGGCATCGGATCAGCCCCAGCATTTT. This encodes CASSLQGASDQPQHF.

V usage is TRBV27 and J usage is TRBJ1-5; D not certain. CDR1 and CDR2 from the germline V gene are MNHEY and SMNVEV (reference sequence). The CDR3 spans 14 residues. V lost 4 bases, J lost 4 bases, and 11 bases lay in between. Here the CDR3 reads CASSSPRRNQPQHF. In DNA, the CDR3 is TGTGCCAGCAGTTCCCCACGGAGAAATCAGCCCCAGCATTTT.

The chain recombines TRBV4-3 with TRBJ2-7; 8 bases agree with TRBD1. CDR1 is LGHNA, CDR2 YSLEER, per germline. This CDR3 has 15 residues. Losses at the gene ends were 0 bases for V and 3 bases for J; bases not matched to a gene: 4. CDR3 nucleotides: TGCGCCAGCAGCCAAGAAGGGACAGGAGTCTACGAGCAGTACTTC. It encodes CASSQEGTGVYEQYF.

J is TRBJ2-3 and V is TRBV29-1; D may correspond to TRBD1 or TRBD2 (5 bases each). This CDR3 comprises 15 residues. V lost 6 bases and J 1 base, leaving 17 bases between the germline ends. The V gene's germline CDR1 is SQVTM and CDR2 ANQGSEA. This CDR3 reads CSVLRDGVGTDTQYF. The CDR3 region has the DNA TGCAGCGTACTCCGGGACGGAGTAGGCACAGATACGCAGTATTTT.

The CDR3 DNA is TGCGCCAGCAGCCAAGCACCAGGGGGCGCTGGCTATGGCTACACCTTC. It specifies CASSQAPGGAGYGYTF. The V gene is TRBV4-1, the J gene TRBJ1-2; TRBD1 matches at 8 bases. The CDR3 has 16 amino acids. The ends lost 1 base at V and 4 bases at J; junction bases unmatched: 8. The germline V gene encodes CDR1 MGHRA and CDR2 YSYEKL.

In DNA form, the CDR3 reads TGTGCCAGTAGTAGCCCAGGGATTGAAAAACTGTTTTTT. Protein sequence: CASSSPGIEKLFF. The chain couples TRBV19 to TRBJ1-4, with a possible D match to TRBD1 (5 bases). V was clipped by 4 bases and J by 7 bases, with 10 bases between them. There are 13 residues in the CDR3. Germline values: CDR1 LNHDA, CDR2 SQIVND (reference sequence).

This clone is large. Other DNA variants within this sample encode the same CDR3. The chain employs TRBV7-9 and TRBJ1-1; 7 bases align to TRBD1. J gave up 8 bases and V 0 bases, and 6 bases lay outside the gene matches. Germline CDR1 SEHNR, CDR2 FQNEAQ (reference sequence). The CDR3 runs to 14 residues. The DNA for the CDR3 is TGTGCCAGCAGCTTAGCGACAGGGCGTGCGGAAGCTTTCTTT. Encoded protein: CASSLATGRAEAFF.